This T cell receptor beta chain derives from a study of spatial heterogeneity in lung cancer. The overall study: There was a strong correlation between the counts of TCR transcripts measured in tumor regions and a T cell transcriptional module score that was calculated from matched bulk RNA-seq. TCR and UMI combinations that were unique each appeared, on average, more than ten times in raw reads. Notes on the study in general: Counts of expanded intratumoral alpha and beta TCRs tracked tumor mutation counts.

The library protocol tagged each TCR cDNA with a unique molecular identifier. TCRdb used MiXCR to reprocess the 5' RACE reads, holding one entry per CDR3 protein. The sample contains around 15,000 distinct CDR3 sequences, around 7.1% of which appear only once. The germline V and J ends were trimmed by 1 base and 4 bases, with 12 bases remaining between them. The length of the CDR3 is 15 residues. Germline CDR1 SGDLS, CDR2 YYNGEE. This clonotype was observed a handful of times. The antigen is unknown. This beta chain is an off-target read within a library intended for alpha chains, so its frequency means little. Time point described: sample taken at primary tumor resection.

Here the sequenced sample was lung tumor tissue, taken at surgery. This TCR came from a female donor with early-stage non-small cell lung cancer. The chain recombines TRBV9 with TRBJ1-3; no clear D gene. The CDR3 spells CASSVMASSGNTIYF. The DNA of the CDR3 is TGTGCCAGCAGCGTAATGGCATCATCGGGAAACACCATATATTTT.